The subject of this entry is one T cell receptor (beta chain). Its target is not known. Profiling relied on immunoSEQ multiplex PCR, and the TCRdb table lists in-frame clones only, not all of them. The table has 86,000 or so clones, 96% seen once. The data were obtained in a study of cytomegalovirus exposure and HLA in healthy donors. Broader study findings: In vitro confirmation showed three CMV-associated chains to be CMV antigen specific. Reportedly, diagnosis of cytomegalovirus status by the classifier showed high specificity and sensitivity. The study recorded over 150 TCR beta chains that were cytomegalovirus-associated.

The specimen was PBMCs. This clonotype was obtained from a man aged 18 to 30 in good health and CMV-seropositive.

Here the CDR3 reads CASTRVGADTQYF. Written as DNA, the CDR3 is TGTGCCAGCACTAGAGTAGGGGCAGATACGCAGTATTTT. The chain recombines TRBV27 with TRBJ2-3; D possibly corresponds to TRBD1 (5 bases). The length of the CDR3 is 13 residues. Germline assignment: CDR1 MNHEY and CDR2 SMNVEV (reference sequence). Trimming stripped 7 bases from V and 4 bases from J, with 12 bases between.